The rows below give T cell receptor beta chains drawn from one sample of a study of T cell repertoires in cytomegalovirus infection. No antigen is known for these receptors. TCRdb passed the reads through MiXCR, listing each CDR3 protein once. The repertoire holds 200,000 to 250,000 distinct CDR3 sequences, with 35% to 45% as singletons. Sequenced here: CD8+ T cells from cultured PBMCs, sampled from culture after CMV antigen stimulation. Every receptor here comes from a human donor in good health (CMV status not recorded). Some clones in this sample may be carry-over from other donors' samples. CDR3s include the opening cysteine and the closing phenylalanine or tryptophan.

J gene	V gene	CDR3 protein
TRBJ2-3	TRBV2	CASLTVSLGTTGDTDTQYF
TRBJ2-1	TRBV28	CASSLTGTDYEQFF
TRBJ2-2	TRBV20-1	CSFRGENTGELFF
TRBJ2-3	TRBV4-1	CASSQAQVLRGTDTQYF
TRBJ2-1	TRBV11-2	CASSLGTGAPFF
TRBJ2-7	TRBV12-3/TRBV12-4	CASSQGLAGEQYF
TRBJ1-2	TRBV7-8	CASSLVSAANGYTF
TRBJ2-1	TRBV7-8	CASSSLAGVGNEQFF
TRBJ2-7	TRBV7-9	CASSFVTSVDEQYF
TRBJ2-5	TRBV15	CATSRERRGFQETQYF
TRBJ1-4	TRBV7-8	CASSGRTVATNEKLFF
TRBJ1-5	TRBV19	CASSMIGSGGNQPQHF
TRBJ1-6	TRBV27	CASSTPRLGQRNSPLHF
TRBJ2-7	TRBV4-2	CASSQDQDSYYEQYF
TRBJ2-5	TRBV7-3	CASSRTGEETQYF
TRBJ2-5	TRBV2	CASSPPSTSGRVGRETQYF
TRBJ2-2	TRBV10-3	CAISELPGESRTGELFF
TRBJ2-7	TRBV7-8	CASSPGSDEQYF
TRBJ2-1	TRBV2	CASSEGKWDLYNEQFF
TRBJ2-3	TRBV6-1	CASIQGLAGQLIPTDTQYF
TRBJ1-2	TRBV6-1	CASSDNPRANYGYTF
TRBJ2-3	TRBV25-1	CASNEGWADTQYF
TRBJ2-2	TRBV7-6	CASSFDLSLAGAPGTGELFF
TRBJ2-7	TRBV20-1	CSAGVRARPEGYEQYF
TRBJ2-1	TRBV7-6	CASSRTDSVKSLNEQFF
TRBJ2-7	TRBV2	CASTGQGGTYEQYF
TRBJ1-6	TRBV28	CASSSTPGQLSSYNSPLHF
TRBJ2-2	TRBV7-6	CASSGDTPGELFF
TRBJ2-3	TRBV19	CASSIRQGMSTDTQYF
TRBJ2-7	TRBV5-4	CASSYSGDAYEQYF
TRBJ2-7	TRBV7-6	CASSLGVGFSYEQYF
TRBJ1-4	TRBV12-3/TRBV12-4	CASSGLWGTNEKLFF
TRBJ2-3	TRBV7-8	CASSLVLAGGPVDTQYF
TRBJ1-2	TRBV27	CASRSNQWHKYGYTF
TRBJ1-5	TRBV12-3/TRBV12-4	CASSLLNQPQHF
TRBJ2-7	TRBV7-9	CASSRTYEQYF
TRBJ2-3	TRBV4-1	CASSQDLRGGDTQYF
TRBJ1-2	TRBV4-1	CASSQATGRGRDGYTF
TRBJ2-3	TRBV7-6	CASSPGLAQWDTQYF
TRBJ2-2	TRBV27	CASSLEIGTSGTGELFF
TRBJ1-3	TRBV27	CASSTYRGTIYF
TRBJ1-1	TRBV2	CATYKVFGHTEAFF
TRBJ2-3	TRBV7-8	CASTQVRTSTDTQYF
TRBJ2-5	TRBV7-8	CASSLAGRKETQYF
TRBJ2-3	TRBV27	CASSLSPAGEGSDTQYF
TRBJ1-2	TRBV7-3	CASSLGGLEGYTF
TRBJ1-5	TRBV12-3/TRBV12-4	CASSLADRGDQPQHF
TRBJ2-3	TRBV7-1	CASSAGTDTQYF
TRBJ2-1	TRBV7-6	CASSSPPGPRGYNEQFF
TRBJ2-7	TRBV25-1	CASSSPGTGTYEQYF
TRBJ1-1	TRBV28	CASSYGDTEAFF
TRBJ2-1	TRBV12-5	CASGLESEGLNNEQFF
TRBJ1-2	TRBV11-2	CASSPWDRGIGVGGGYTF